The 29 T cell receptor beta chains reported below all come from one sample, sequenced in a study of graft-versus-host responses after intestinal transplantation. Sequencing used immunoSEQ multiplex PCR; TCRdb keeps in-frame clones, though not all of them. The sample consists of over 75,000 clones, about nine tenths of them appearing once. Which antigens these TCRs recognize remains unknown. Sequenced material: unstimulated CD8+ T cells sorted from spleen or lymph node cells, taken before transplant. Every receptor here comes from a human donor who was the organ donor for an intestinal transplant.

J is TRBJ1-4 and V is TRBV9, with a weak D call TRBD1 (6 bases). Deletions cut 0 bases from V and 5 bases from J, with 11 bases between. Germline V gene sequence: CDR1 SGDLS, CDR2 YYNGEE. The CDR3 has 15 amino acids. The CDR3 DNA reads as TGTGCCAGCAGCGTAGACGCAGGGGTAAATGAAAAACTGTTTTTT. Translation gives CASSVDAGVNEKLFF.

This chain connects TRBV19 to TRBJ2-7, with D possibly matching TRBD1 (6 bases). Germline CDR1 and CDR2: LNHDA and SQIVND (reference sequence). This CDR3 spans 13 amino acids. With 4 bases removed from V and 6 bases from J, the gap between germline ends came to 13 bases. CDR3 in amino acids: CASSRWDIGEQYF. The CDR3 DNA sequence: TGTGCCAGTAGTAGATGGGACATAGGCGAGCAGTACTTC.

The genes are TRBV5-1 and TRBJ1-3; 9 nucleotides line up with TRBD1. After removal of 4 bases from V and 3 bases from J, the junction contained 8 bases not matched to a gene. Per germline, CDR1 SGHRS and CDR2 YFSETQ. The CDR3 contains 16 residues. CDR3 amino acids: CASSPVGTGIGNTIYF. In DNA form, the CDR3 reads TGCGCCAGCAGCCCTGTCGGGACAGGGATTGGAAACACCATATATTTT.

The rearrangement joins TRBV7-2 to TRBJ2-1, with TRBD1 matching over 8 bases. The V segment lost 5 bases and the J segment 2 bases; nucleotides outside the gene matches: 8. CDR1 is SGHTA, CDR2 FQGNSA, per germline. The CDR3 totals 16 residues. CDR3 DNA: TGTGCCAGCAGCCCCACGGGCAGGGGGCCCTACAATGAGCAGTTCTTC. Its protein product is CASSPTGRGPYNEQFF. The whole variable domain, filled in from reference TRBV7-2 and TRBJ2-1, reads GAGVSQSPSNKVTEKGKDVELRCDPISGHTALYWYRQSLGQGLEFLIYFQGNSAPDKSGLPSDRFSAERTGGSVSTLTIQRTQQEDSAVYLCASSPTGRGPYNEQFFGPGTRLTVL.

A single count supports this clone. The chain couples TRBV7-2 to TRBJ2-3, with 12 bases identical to TRBD2. Germline V CDR1 and CDR2: SGHTA, FQGNSA. The CDR3 totals 16 residues. J was trimmed by 8 bases and V by 5 bases; bases with no gene match: 11. This CDR3 is CASSARTSGTTVTQYF. The CDR3 DNA follows: TGTGCCAGCAGCGCCCGGACTAGCGGGACGACGGTTACGCAGTATTTT.

The V gene is TRBV21-1, the J gene TRBJ1-1. TRBV21-1 is designated a pseudogene. The CDR3 has 18 residues. The CDR3 nucleotides are TGTGCCAGCAGCAAAAGCCCGGAGAATCGTTCCGAAAACACTGAAGCTTTCTTT. This sequence encodes CASSKSPENRSENTEAFF.

This chain links TRBV6-1 with TRBJ2-3, with D hard to call. Deletions cut 8 bases from V and 3 bases from J, with 6 bases between. CDR3 length equals 11 residues. In germline, CDR1 is MNHNS, CDR2 SASEGT. CDR3 in DNA: TGTGCCAGCCACACAACAGATACGCAGTATTTT. This translates into CASHTTDTQYF.

J is TRBJ1-5 and V is TRBV7-9; no definite D call. Germline V CDR1 and CDR2: SEHNR, FQNEAQ (reference sequence). This CDR3 has 12 residues. The V and J ends lost 5 bases and 6 bases respectively, with 8 bases between them. CDR3 nucleotides: TGTGCCAGCAGCCGCCGGGGTCAGCCCCAGCATTTT. It encodes CASSRRGQPQHF.

The chain has TRBV28 and TRBJ1-5; possibly TRBD1 for D (5 bases). With 6 bases removed from V and 0 bases from J, the gap between germline ends came to 15 bases. The CDR3 extends over 16 amino acids. The germline V gene encodes CDR1 MDHEN and CDR2 SYDVKM. The CDR3 reads CASSDHPGNSNQPQHF. In DNA form, the CDR3 reads TGTGCCAGCAGCGATCACCCAGGGAATAGCAATCAGCCCCAGCATTTT.

V and J are TRBV5-1 and TRBJ2-3; 8 bases are shared with TRBD1. CDR1 is SGHRS and CDR2 is YFSETQ in the germline V gene. The CDR3 contains 17 residues. V dropped 0 bases and J dropped 6; count of bases not matched to a gene: 12. The CDR3 region is CASSLVVSAGGMDTQYF. As DNA, the CDR3 is TGCGCCAGCAGCTTGGTAGTCTCTGCAGGGGGCATGGATACGCAGTATTTT.

This rearrangement joins TRBV30 to TRBJ1-3; 8 bases fit TRBD1. V was clipped by 0 bases and J by 0 bases; unmatched bases: 4. CDR1 is GTSNPN and CDR2 is SVGIG in the germline V gene (reference sequence). The CDR3 contains 16 residues. CDR3 loop: CAWSVPTGDSGNTIYF. The CDR3 nucleotides read TGTGCCTGGAGTGTCCCGACAGGGGACTCTGGAAACACCATATATTTT.

The J gene is TRBJ2-5, the V gene TRBV7-6; 8 nucleotides agree with TRBD2. CDR1 SGHVS and CDR2 FNYEAQ come from the germline V gene. Trimming at V came to 5 bases and at J to 6 bases, leaving 20 bases not matched to a gene. The CDR3 length is 18 residues. CDR3 residues: CASSPIPYFPGGVQTQYF. CDR3 coding DNA: TGTGCCAGCAGCCCAATCCCCTACTTCCCGGGGGGGGTACAGACCCAGTACTTC.

The chain links TRBV27 to TRBJ2-7; 7 nucleotides line up with TRBD2. There are 14 residues in the CDR3. CDR1 and CDR2 from the germline V gene are MNHEY and SMNVEV (reference sequence). With V trimmed by 7 bases and J by 4 bases, 10 bases remained unmatched. The CDR3: CASKLAGSRYEQYF. In DNA, the CDR3 is TGTGCCAGCAAATTAGCGGGTTCCCGATACGAGCAGTACTTC.

The chain couples TRBV19 to TRBJ1-2, with a possible D match to TRBD1 (5 bases). The CDR3 is 13 residues long. Germline CDR1 and CDR2: LNHDA and SQIVND (reference sequence). The V end was cut by 3 bases, the J end by 4 bases, with 9 bases between. The CDR3 DNA is TGTGCCAGTAGTATTACAGGCCTCTATGGCTACACCTTC. Translated: CASSITGLYGYTF.

CDR3 sequence (DNA): TGTGCCAGCAGCTTAGAGCAGGGCTTATACAATGAGCAGTTCTTC. Its translation is CASSLEQGLYNEQFF. The genes are TRBV7-9 and TRBJ2-1; TRBD1 might be the D (5 bases). The CDR3 totals 15 residues. CDR1 is SEHNR and CDR2 is FQNEAQ in the germline V gene (reference sequence). V lost 1 base and J 4 bases, leaving 11 bases between the germline ends.

The chain combines TRBV28 with TRBJ2-7, with 8 bases matching TRBD2. The CDR3 is made up of 13 amino acids. Looked up from germline, CDR1 is MDHEN and CDR2 is SYDVKM. V lost 8 bases, J lost 3 bases, and 6 bases stayed unmatched. The CDR3 spells CASSVAGLYEQYF. CDR3 coding DNA: TGTGCCAGCTCCGTAGCGGGGCTCTACGAGCAGTACTTC.

This chain joins TRBV4-1 and TRBJ1-1; 8 bases map to TRBD1. Trimming at V came to 0 bases and at J to 6 bases, leaving 9 bases not matched to a gene. CDR3 size: 16 residues. The germline gives CDR1 MGHRA, CDR2 YSYEKL. Here the CDR3 DNA reads TGCGCCAGCAGCCAAGAGAGGCCCGGACAGGGTCCTGAAGCTTTCTTT. It translates to CASSQERPGQGPEAFF.

The chain employs TRBV7-9 and TRBJ2-2; the D is unclear. Germline values: CDR1 SEHNR, CDR2 FQNEAQ (reference sequence). This CDR3 has 15 residues. With 2 bases removed from V and 3 bases from J, the gap between germline ends came to 10 bases. The CDR3 DNA follows: TGTGCCAGCAGCTTATCTACGTATTACACCGGGGAGCTGTTTTTT. It codes for CASSLSTYYTGELFF. Full variable domain (outside the CDR3, taken from reference TRBV7-9 and TRBJ2-2): DTGVSQNPRHKITKRGQNVTFRCDPISEHNRLYWYRQTLGQGPEFLTYFQNEAQLEKSRLLSDRFSAERPKGSFSTLEIQRTEQGDSAMYLCASSLSTYYTGELFFGEGSRLTVL.

The V and J genes are TRBV5-1 and TRBJ2-7; 9 bases line up with TRBD1. This CDR3 region has 14 residues. V lost 3 bases, J lost 3 bases, and 4 bases stayed unmatched. CDR1 SGHRS and CDR2 YFSETQ come from the germline V gene. In nucleotides, the CDR3 is TGCGCCAGCAGCTACGGGACAGGGAACTACGAGCAGTACTTC. Protein: CASSYGTGNYEQYF.

The rearrangement links TRBV19 to TRBJ2-1; TRBD1 aligns across 9 bases. The germline gives CDR1 LNHDA, CDR2 SQIVND (reference sequence). V lost 8 bases to trimming and J lost 3 bases; unmatched junction nucleotides: 11. The CDR3 length is 16 residues. The CDR3 sequence: CASSPQGTGYYNEQFF. CDR3 in DNA: TGTGCCAGTTCCCCCCAAGGGACAGGGTACTACAATGAGCAGTTCTTC.

This sequence joins TRBV5-6 and TRBJ1-1; D ambiguous. The CDR3 is made up of 12 amino acids. Trimming took off 4 bases at V and 8 bases at J, with 12 bases between the two ends. Germline CDR1 is SGHDT and CDR2 is YYEEEE. The CDR3 sequence is CASSPGSAEAFF. The CDR3 coding sequence is TGTGCCAGCAGCCCGGGTTCGGCAGAAGCTTTCTTT.

The chain links TRBV5-1 to TRBJ2-1; TRBD2 matches at 12 bases. Germline V gene data show CDR1 as SGHRS and CDR2 as YFSETQ. J lost 4 bases, V lost 4 bases, and 9 bases had no gene match. The CDR3 spans 17 residues. The CDR3 sequence is CASSPFGLAGSYNEQFF. DNA for the CDR3: TGCGCCAGCAGCCCGTTCGGACTAGCGGGATCGTACAATGAGCAGTTCTTC.

This clone has just one count. The V call is TRBV29-1, the J call TRBJ1-2; D not resolved. Germline CDR1 SQVTM, CDR2 ANQGSEA. Trimming removed 0 bases from V and 8 bases from J, with 16 bases in between. The CDR3 sequence is 14 residues long. CDR3 bases: TGCAGCGTTGAAGAGCGGTATTACCACACCGGCTACACCTTC. Residues: CSVEERYYHTGYTF.

This clone came up once. V and J are TRBV11-2 and TRBJ2-5; D remains unclear. The CDR3 covers 15 residues. Trimming pared 4 bases from V and 4 bases from J, leaving 16 bases between. Germline V gene lookup returns CDR1 SGHAT and CDR2 FQNNGV. This CDR3 reads CASSSTTRNLETQYF. DNA for the CDR3: TGTGCCAGCAGCTCAACCACGCGGAACCTAGAGACCCAGTACTTC.

The gene calls are TRBV5-5 and TRBJ2-3; TRBD1 matches at 8 bases. Germline V gene data show CDR1 as SGHKS and CDR2 as YYEKEE (reference sequence). This CDR3 has 15 amino acids. Unmatched junction bases numbered 4, after V lost 1 base and J lost 3 bases. The CDR3 loop is CASSLWDRLTDTQYF. The CDR3 DNA sequence: TGTGCCAGCAGCTTGTGGGACAGGCTTACAGATACGCAGTATTTT.

J is TRBJ2-3 and V is TRBV7-6; possibly TRBD2 for D (6 bases). Trimming stripped 0 bases from V and 9 bases from J, with 16 bases between. This CDR3 contains 15 residues. In germline, CDR1 is SGHVS, CDR2 FNYEAQ. The CDR3 loop is CASSLASGSHQTQYF. Written as DNA, the CDR3 is TGTGCCAGCAGCTTAGCTAGCGGATCCCACCAAACGCAGTATTTT. Filled out from reference TRBV7-6 and TRBJ2-3, the complete variable domain reads GAGVSQSPRYKVTKRGQDVALRCDPISGHVSLYWYRQALGQGPEFLTYFNYEAQQDKSGLPNDRFSAERPEGSISTLTIQRTEQRDSAMYRCASSLASGSHQTQYFGPGTRLTVL.

This clone was counted once. The V and J genes are TRBV2 and TRBJ1-2, with D unresolved. CDR3 length equals 12 residues. V dropped 7 bases and J dropped 2 bases, with 8 bases sitting between them. Germline V CDR1 and CDR2: SNHLY, FYNNEI. The DNA for the CDR3 is TGTGCCAGCATTGTCAGAAACTATGGCTACACCTTC. This gives the protein CASIVRNYGYTF. Based on the CDR3 plus reference TRBV2 and TRBJ1-2, the full variable domain is EPEVTQTPSHQVTQMGQEVILRCVPISNHLYFYWYRQILGQKVEFLVSFYNNEISEKSEIFDDQFSVERPDGSNFTLKIRSTKLEDSAMYFCASIVRNYGYTFGSGTRLTVV.

The V gene is TRBV27, the J gene TRBJ1-2, with 8 bases that match TRBD1. There are 20 residues in the CDR3. After removal of 4 bases from V and 3 bases from J, the junction contained 22 bases not matched to a gene. Germline V CDR1 and CDR2: MNHEY, SMNVEV (reference sequence). The CDR3 bases are TGTGCCAGCAGTTATCTATCTCGGACAGGGAAGGAGGCTGAAGACTATGGCTACACCTTC. This encodes CASSYLSRTGKEAEDYGYTF.

The chain is built from TRBV13 and TRBJ2-3; 7 bases match TRBD1. Germline values: CDR1 PRHDT, CDR2 FYEKMQ (reference sequence). CDR3 length: 15 residues. Unmatched junction bases numbered 13, after V lost 5 bases and J lost 8 bases. CDR3 residues: CASSPDTRTGVTQYF. The DNA for the CDR3 is TGTGCCAGCAGCCCCGACACCCGTACAGGGGTTACGCAGTATTTT.